One sample yielded the 15 T cell receptor beta chains listed below, sequenced in a study of STAT5B mutations in CD4+ large granular lymphocyte leukemia. Here immunoSEQ multiplex PCR was the method, and the copy in TCRdb shows in-frame clones only, minus some. The sample yields around 30,000 clones, roughly 82% seen once. Sequenced: CD4+ T cells from blood buffy coats. These TCRs come from a human donor in good health.

This clone was detected a few times. The CDR3 bases are TGTGCCAGCAGGAAGGAGGGGGTGGAGAACACTGAAGCTTTCTTT. As protein: CASRKEGVENTEAFF. The gene calls are TRBV6-4 and TRBJ1-1; tentative D call: TRBD1 (6 bases). CDR1 is MRHNA and CDR2 is SNTAGT in the germline V gene. The V end lost 6 bases, the J end lost 1 base, and 15 bases lay between the germline ends. The CDR3 totals 15 residues.

V usage is TRBV27 and J usage is TRBJ1-3; perhaps TRBD1 as D (5 bases). Germline V gene lookup returns CDR1 MNHEY and CDR2 SMNVEV (reference sequence). Trimming left V 7 bases short and J 0 bases short, with 13 bases between. This CDR3 region has 15 residues. The CDR3 DNA follows: TGTGCCAGCATGAGGGGAATTGGCTCTGGAAACACCATATATTTT. Translation gives CASMRGIGSGNTIYF.

V is TRBV6-6 and J is TRBJ1-6; 7 nucleotides agree with TRBD1. Looked up from germline, CDR1 is MNHNY and CDR2 is SVGAGI (reference sequence). This CDR3 is built from 16 residues. Trimming at V came to 8 bases and at J to 3 bases, leaving 10 bases not matched to a gene. Here the CDR3 reads CASRGGQTLYNSPLHF. DNA of the CDR3: TGTGCCAGCCGAGGGGGACAGACCCTCTATAATTCACCCCTCCACTTT.

This chain connects TRBV9 to TRBJ2-7; D is possibly TRBD2 (6 bases). Germline lookup yields CDR1 SGDLS and CDR2 YYNGEE. This CDR3 is built from 13 residues. V dropped 0 bases and J dropped 6 bases, with 10 bases sitting between them. The CDR3 nucleotides read TGTGCCAGCAGCGTAGACGCCGGGGGCGAGCAGTACTTC. Its translation is CASSVDAGGEQYF. The full variable domain, completed using reference TRBV9 and TRBJ2-7, is DSGVTQTPKHLITATGQRVTLRCSPRSGDLSVYWYQQSLDQGLQFLIQYYNGEERAKGNILERFSAQQFPDLHSELNLSSLELGDSALYFCASSVDAGGEQYFGPGTRLTVT.

The rearrangement joins TRBV20-1 to TRBJ2-3; D gene uncertain. The CDR3 has 10 amino acids. Germline CDR1 and CDR2: DFQATT and SNEGSKA (reference sequence). The germline V and J ends were trimmed by 5 bases and 2 bases, with 2 bases remaining between them. CDR3 protein: CSAFTDTQYF. CDR3 DNA: TGCAGTGCTTTCACAGATACGCAGTATTTT.

The chain is built from TRBV29-1 and TRBJ1-2; no definite D call. The CDR3 sequence is 11 residues long. Trimming shortened V by 1 base and J by 0 bases, and 0 bases separated the two germline ends. Per the germline V gene, CDR1 is SQVTM and CDR2 is ANQGSEA. The DNA for the CDR3 is TGCAGCGTTGAAGCTAACTATGGCTACACCTTC. It translates to CSVEANYGYTF.

This clone appeared a single time. The chain employs TRBV18 and TRBJ2-7, with TRBD2 matching over 15 bases. Germline CDR1 is KGHSH and CDR2 is LQKENI. The V and J ends lost 3 bases and 3 bases, in that order; junction bases with no gene match: 3. The CDR3 covers 16 residues. The CDR3 DNA sequence: TGTGCCAGCTCACCGGGACTAGCGGGGGGAAACTACGAGCAGTACTTC. This codes for CASSPGLAGGNYEQYF.

The chain has TRBV7-8 and TRBJ1-1, with no clear D. Looked up from germline, CDR1 is SGHVS and CDR2 is FQNEAQ. The V end was cut by 8 bases, the J end by 2 bases, with 18 bases between. The CDR3 totals 15 residues. CDR3 in amino acids: CASRSRAAPNTEAFF. CDR3 sequence (DNA): TGTGCCAGCCGGTCACGGGCAGCCCCAAACACTGAAGCTTTCTTT.

This clone was detected a few times. The chain uses TRBV5-4 and TRBJ1-1; 9 bases are shared with TRBD1. Per germline, CDR1 SGHNT and CDR2 YYREEE (reference sequence). V shed 4 bases, J shed 3 bases, and the junction held 4 bases outside the gene matches. This CDR3 is built from 14 residues. In nucleotides, the CDR3 is TGTGCCAGCAGCACAGGGGGCTCGGACACTGAAGCTTTCTTT. Residues: CASSTGGSDTEAFF.

This clone has only one observation. The CDR3 DNA reads TGTGCCAGCAGTGAAGCGCGGGGAGGGGGCTACGAGCAGTACTTC. Encoded protein: CASSEARGGGYEQYF. The chain combines TRBV6-1 with TRBJ2-7; perhaps TRBD2 as D (7 bases). Trimming cost V 0 bases and J 3 bases, with 12 bases left between them. CDR3 length: 15 residues. CDR1 and CDR2 (germline): MNHNS, SASEGT.

This clone occurred a few times. The chain combines TRBV5-1 with TRBJ2-7; 8 bases line up with TRBD2. The CDR3 has 17 amino acids. The germline V gene encodes CDR1 SGHRS and CDR2 YFSETQ. Trimming removed 4 bases from V and 1 base from J; junction bases left unmatched: 13. CDR3 protein: CASSRGTVAGQSYEQYF. The CDR3 region has the DNA TGCGCCAGCAGCCGGGGTACGGTAGCGGGGCAATCCTACGAGCAGTACTTC.

J is TRBJ2-3 and V is TRBV7-2; D unclear. This CDR3 spans 14 amino acids. The V end lost 0 bases, the J end lost 4 bases, and 8 bases lay between the germline ends. Germline CDR1 reads SGHTA; CDR2 reads FQGNSA. The CDR3 bases are TGTGCCAGCAGCTTAGCCTTGGCGGCAGATACGCAGTATTTT. Its protein product is CASSLALAADTQYF.

The chain uses TRBV5-6 and TRBJ1-2; 9 bases align to TRBD1. The CDR3 spans 18 residues. Germline V lookup: CDR1 SGHDT, CDR2 YYEEEE. With 1 base clipped from V and 0 bases from J, the junction kept 10 bases outside the gene matches. DNA of the CDR3: TGTGCCAGCAGCTTGACGGGGACAGGGAGGCCTTCTAACTATGGCTACACCTTC. Protein sequence: CASSLTGTGRPSNYGYTF.

The V gene is TRBV29-1, the J gene TRBJ1-2; D is unclear. Trimming took off 3 bases at V and 4 bases at J, with 12 bases between the two ends. This CDR3 spans 13 amino acids. Germline V gene data show CDR1 as SQVTM and CDR2 as ANQGSEA. This chain's CDR3 is CSVDGGQSYGYTF. The CDR3 nucleotides read TGCAGCGTTGATGGAGGGCAGAGCTATGGCTACACCTTC.

The chain joins TRBV7-7 to TRBJ2-1; 8 bases align to TRBD2. V lost 3 bases to trimming and J lost 7 bases; unmatched junction nucleotides: 11. The CDR3 is made up of 16 amino acids. Germline assignment: CDR1 SSHAT and CDR2 FNYEAQ (reference sequence). The CDR3 coding sequence is TGTGCCAGCAGCTTCCGGACTAGCCCCCCAGGAAATGAGCAGTTCTTC. Amino acids: CASSFRTSPPGNEQFF.